This T cell receptor beta chain originates from a study of somatic mutations in cytotoxic T cells in rheumatoid arthritis. Study-level findings and limits: TRBV07 showed slight underrepresentation in rheumatoid arthritis patients, unadjusted for multiple comparisons.

Repertoires were generated with immunoSEQ multiplex PCR, while TCRdb's copy carries only in-frame clones and drops some. The data show 15,000 to 20,000 clones, almost 85% seen once. CDR3 length: 14 amino acids. Germline CDR1 and CDR2: SQVTM and ANQGSEA. The J segment lost 4 bases and the V segment lost 6 bases, leaving 7 bases of the junction unmatched. Points on this clone: The target antigen is unknown.

The sample consisted of CD8+ T cells sorted from blood. The sequence was obtained from an adult with rheumatoid arthritis. The rearrangement uses TRBV29-1 and TRBJ1-2; 11 nucleotides agree with TRBD1. CDR3 sequence reads: CSVAGTGGSYGYTF. The CDR3 DNA reads TGCAGCGTGGCCGGGACAGGGGGTTCCTATGGCTACACCTTC.